This T cell receptor (beta chain) was sequenced in a study of T cells in Graves' hyperthyroidism and ophthalmopathy. Researchers took RNA transcripts and amplified the TCR beta CDR3 regions from them. During a first-round RT-PCR of the TCR CDR3, the HTBI primer set was used. TCRdb passed the multiplex PCR reads through MiXCR, listing each CDR3 protein once. The data contain roughly 200,000 distinct CDR3 sequences, about a sixth of them singletons. V trimming: 4 bases; J trimming: 2 bases; junction bases outside the gene matches: 6. The CDR3 runs 16 residues. Looked up from germline, CDR1 is SGDLS and CDR2 is YYNGEE. Exclusion criteria comprised uncontrolled infection, other autoimmune disease, pregnancy or lactation. Used for diagnoses were clinical symptoms, serum thyroxine and TRAb, thyroid ultrasound and orbital computed tomography.

Sequenced sample: blood. The V and J genes are TRBV9 and TRBJ2-3, with 11 positions matching TRBD2. This TCR came from a man in his forties or fifties with Graves' hyperthyroidism. The CDR3 spells CASSPGTSGNTDTQYF. The DNA for the CDR3 is TGTGCCAGCAGCCCAGGGACTAGCGGAAACACAGATACGCAGTATTTT. The entire variable domain, with the rest obtained from reference TRBV9 and TRBJ2-3, is as follows: DSGVTQTPKHLITATGQRVTLRCSPRSGDLSVYWYQQSLDQGLQFLIQYYNGEERAKGNILERFSAQQFPDLHSELNLSSLELGDSALYFCASSPGTSGNTDTQYFGPGTRLTVL.